This T cell receptor (beta chain) was recorded in a study of neurological immune-mediated disorders. The study's findings and limits: HTLV-1-associated myelopathy had the most TCR clonal expansion, whereas multiple sclerosis had the least (lower than in healthy controls).

This clonotype was counted a single time. The antigen is undetermined. Template-switch 5'RACE cDNA synthesis added a 10-nucleotide unique molecular identifier. TCRdb analysed the 5' RACE reads with MiXCR anew, one entry per CDR3 protein. The table records under 50,000 distinct CDR3 sequences, less than 15% of them present only once. Germline-derived CDR1 and CDR2 are KGHSH and LQKENI. This CDR3 is 15 amino acids long. The V and J ends lost 6 bases and 4 bases respectively, with 17 bases between them. Time point reported: longitudinal time-point 2. 2 million unsorted PBMCs were stored in RNAlater at -80 °C before RNA extraction.

The receptor was derived from a male donor with HTLV-1-associated myelopathy (HAM/TSP). The sample consisted of PBMCs. The rearrangement uses TRBV18 and TRBJ2-3, with a possible D match to TRBD2 (6 bases). CDR3 sequence: CASSFQGGEADTQYF. The CDR3 bases are TGTGCCAGCTCGTTCCAGGGAGGTGAGGCAGATACGCAGTATTTT.